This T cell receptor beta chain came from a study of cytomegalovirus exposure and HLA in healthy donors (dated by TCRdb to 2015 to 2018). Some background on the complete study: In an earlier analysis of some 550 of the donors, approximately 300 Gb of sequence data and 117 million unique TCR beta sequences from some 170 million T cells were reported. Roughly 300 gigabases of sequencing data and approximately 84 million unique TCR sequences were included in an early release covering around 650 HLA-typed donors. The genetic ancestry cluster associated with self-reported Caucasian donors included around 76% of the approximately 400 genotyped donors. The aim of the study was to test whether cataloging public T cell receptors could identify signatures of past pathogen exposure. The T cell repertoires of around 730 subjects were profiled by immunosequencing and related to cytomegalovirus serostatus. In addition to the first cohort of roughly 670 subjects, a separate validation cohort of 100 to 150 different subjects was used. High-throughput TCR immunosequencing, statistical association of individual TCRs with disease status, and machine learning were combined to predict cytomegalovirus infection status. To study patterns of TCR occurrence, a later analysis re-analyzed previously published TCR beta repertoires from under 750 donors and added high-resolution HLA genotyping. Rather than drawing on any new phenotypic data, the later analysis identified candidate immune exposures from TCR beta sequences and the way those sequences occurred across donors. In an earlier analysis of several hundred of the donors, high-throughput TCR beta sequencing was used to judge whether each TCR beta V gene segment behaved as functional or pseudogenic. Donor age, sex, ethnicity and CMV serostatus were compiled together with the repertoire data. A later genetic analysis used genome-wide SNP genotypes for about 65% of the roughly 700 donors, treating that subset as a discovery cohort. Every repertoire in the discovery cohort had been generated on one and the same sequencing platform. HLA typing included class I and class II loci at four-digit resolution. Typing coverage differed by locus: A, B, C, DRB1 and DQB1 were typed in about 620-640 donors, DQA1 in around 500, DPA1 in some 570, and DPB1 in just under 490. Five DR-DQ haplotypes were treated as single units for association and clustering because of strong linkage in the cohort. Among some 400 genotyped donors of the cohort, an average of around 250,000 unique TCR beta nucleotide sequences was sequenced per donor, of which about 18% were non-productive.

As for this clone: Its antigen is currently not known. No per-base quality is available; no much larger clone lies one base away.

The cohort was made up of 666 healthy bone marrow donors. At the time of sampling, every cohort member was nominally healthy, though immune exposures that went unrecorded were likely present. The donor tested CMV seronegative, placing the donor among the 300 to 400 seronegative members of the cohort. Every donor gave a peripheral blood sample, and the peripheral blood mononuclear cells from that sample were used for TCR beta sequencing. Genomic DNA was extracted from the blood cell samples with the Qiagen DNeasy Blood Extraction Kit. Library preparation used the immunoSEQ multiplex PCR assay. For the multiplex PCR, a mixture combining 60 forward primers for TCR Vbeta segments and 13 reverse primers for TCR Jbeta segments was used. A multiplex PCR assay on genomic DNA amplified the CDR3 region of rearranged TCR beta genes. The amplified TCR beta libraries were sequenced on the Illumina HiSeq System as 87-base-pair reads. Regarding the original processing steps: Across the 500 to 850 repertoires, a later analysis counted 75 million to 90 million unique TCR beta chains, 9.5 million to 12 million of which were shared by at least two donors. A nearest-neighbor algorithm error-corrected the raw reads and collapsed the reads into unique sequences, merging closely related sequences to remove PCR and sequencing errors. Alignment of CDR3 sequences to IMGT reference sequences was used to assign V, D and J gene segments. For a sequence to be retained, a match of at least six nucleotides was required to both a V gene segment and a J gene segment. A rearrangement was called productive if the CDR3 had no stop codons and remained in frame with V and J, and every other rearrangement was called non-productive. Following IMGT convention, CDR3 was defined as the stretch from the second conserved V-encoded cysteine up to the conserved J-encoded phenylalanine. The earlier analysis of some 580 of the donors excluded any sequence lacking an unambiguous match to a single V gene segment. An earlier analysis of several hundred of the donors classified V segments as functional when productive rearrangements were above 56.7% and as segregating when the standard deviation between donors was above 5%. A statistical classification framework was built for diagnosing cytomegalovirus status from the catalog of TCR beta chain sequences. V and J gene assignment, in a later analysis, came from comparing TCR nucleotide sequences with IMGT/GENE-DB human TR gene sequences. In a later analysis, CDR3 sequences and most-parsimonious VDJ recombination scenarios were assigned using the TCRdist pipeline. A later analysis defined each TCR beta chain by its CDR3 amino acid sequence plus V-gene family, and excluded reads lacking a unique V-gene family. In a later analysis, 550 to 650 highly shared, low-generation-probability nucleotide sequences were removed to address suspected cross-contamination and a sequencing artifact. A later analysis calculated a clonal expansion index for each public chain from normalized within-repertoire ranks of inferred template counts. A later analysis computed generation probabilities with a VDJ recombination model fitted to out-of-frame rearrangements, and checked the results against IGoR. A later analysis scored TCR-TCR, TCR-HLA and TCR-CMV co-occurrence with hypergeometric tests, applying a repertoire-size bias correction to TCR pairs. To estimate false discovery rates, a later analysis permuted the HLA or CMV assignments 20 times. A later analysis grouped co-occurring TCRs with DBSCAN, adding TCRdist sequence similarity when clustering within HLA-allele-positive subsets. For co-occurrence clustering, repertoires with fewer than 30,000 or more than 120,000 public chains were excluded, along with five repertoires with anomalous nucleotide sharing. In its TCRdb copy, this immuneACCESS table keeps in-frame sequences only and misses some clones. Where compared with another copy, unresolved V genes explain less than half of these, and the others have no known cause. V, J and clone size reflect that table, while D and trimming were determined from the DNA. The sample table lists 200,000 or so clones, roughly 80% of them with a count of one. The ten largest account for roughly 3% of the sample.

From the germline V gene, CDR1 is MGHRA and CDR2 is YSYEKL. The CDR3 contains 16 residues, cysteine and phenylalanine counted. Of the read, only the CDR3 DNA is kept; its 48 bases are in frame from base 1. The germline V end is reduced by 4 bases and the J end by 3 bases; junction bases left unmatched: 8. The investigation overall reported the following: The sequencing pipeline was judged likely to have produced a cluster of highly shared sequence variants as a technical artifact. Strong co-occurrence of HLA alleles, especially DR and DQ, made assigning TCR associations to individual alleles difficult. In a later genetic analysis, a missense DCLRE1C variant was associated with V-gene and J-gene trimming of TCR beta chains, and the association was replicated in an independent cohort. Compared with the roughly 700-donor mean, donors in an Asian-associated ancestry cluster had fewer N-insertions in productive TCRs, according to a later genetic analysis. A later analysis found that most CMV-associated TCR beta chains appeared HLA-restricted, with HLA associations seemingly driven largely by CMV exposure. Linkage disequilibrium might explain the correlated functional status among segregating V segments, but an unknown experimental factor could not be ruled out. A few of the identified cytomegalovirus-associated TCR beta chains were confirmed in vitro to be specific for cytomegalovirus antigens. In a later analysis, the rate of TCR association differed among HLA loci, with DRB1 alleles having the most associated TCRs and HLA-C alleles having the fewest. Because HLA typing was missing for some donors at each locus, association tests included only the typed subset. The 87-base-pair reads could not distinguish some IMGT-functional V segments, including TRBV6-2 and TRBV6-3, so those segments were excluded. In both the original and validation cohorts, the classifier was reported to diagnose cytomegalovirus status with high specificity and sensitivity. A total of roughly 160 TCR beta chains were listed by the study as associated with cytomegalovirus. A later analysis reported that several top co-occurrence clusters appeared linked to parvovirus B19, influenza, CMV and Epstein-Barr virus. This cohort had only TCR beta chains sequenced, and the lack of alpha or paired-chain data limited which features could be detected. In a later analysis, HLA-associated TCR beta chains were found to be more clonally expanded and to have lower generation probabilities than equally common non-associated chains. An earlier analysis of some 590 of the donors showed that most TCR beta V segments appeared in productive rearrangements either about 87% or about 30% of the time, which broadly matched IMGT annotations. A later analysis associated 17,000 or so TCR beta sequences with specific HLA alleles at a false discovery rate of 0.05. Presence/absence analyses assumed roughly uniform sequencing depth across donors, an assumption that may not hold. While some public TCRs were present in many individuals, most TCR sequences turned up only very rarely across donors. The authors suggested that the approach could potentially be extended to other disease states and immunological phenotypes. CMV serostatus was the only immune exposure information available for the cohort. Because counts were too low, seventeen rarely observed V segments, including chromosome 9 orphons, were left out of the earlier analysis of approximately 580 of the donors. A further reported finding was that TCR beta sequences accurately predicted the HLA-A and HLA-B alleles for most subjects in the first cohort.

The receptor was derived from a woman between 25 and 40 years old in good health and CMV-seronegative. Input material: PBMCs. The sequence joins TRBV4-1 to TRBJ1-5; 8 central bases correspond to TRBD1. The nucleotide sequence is TGCGCCAGCAGCCTCCGGGGGGACAGGTCCAATCAGCCCCAGCATTTT. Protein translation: CASSLRGDRSNQPQHF.